A single sample gave rise to the 29 T cell receptor beta chains below, sequenced in a study of shared T cell receptors in the human thymus. Only in-frame clones appear in the TCRdb table, and some are missing; sequencing was by immunoSEQ multiplex PCR. Among about 660,000 clones listed, approximately 89% were seen once. In addition, the sample was reused for a study of human thymus T cells.

Material for sequencing was thymocytes. The origin of the receptors is a boy under three years old with a congenital heart defect.

The rearrangement uses TRBV30 and TRBJ2-1, with D hard to call. CDR3 size: 10 residues. Per germline, CDR1 GTSNPN and CDR2 SVGIG (reference sequence). Trimming stripped 3 bases from V and 7 bases from J, with 4 bases between. CDR3 DNA sequence: TGTGCCTGGAGCTTAAATGAGCAGTTCTTC. It encodes CAWSLNEQFF.

The chain employs TRBV6-5 and TRBJ2-7; tentatively, D is TRBD1 (6 bases). There are 14 residues in the CDR3. The V gene lost 6 bases and the J gene lost 4 bases, with 16 bases spanning the gap. Germline lookup yields CDR1 MNHEY and CDR2 SVGAGI. CDR3 coding DNA: TGTGCCAGCAGGTCTACAGGGTCGCCGTACGAGCAGTACTTC. This encodes CASRSTGSPYEQYF.

J is TRBJ2-3 and V is TRBV27; D perhaps matches TRBD2 (6 bases). Trimming pared 7 bases from V and 2 bases from J, leaving 16 bases between. Germline V gene data show CDR1 as MNHEY and CDR2 as SMNVEV (reference sequence). This CDR3 is built from 15 residues. CDR3 residues: CASNGGPTNTDTQYF. CDR3 sequence (DNA): TGTGCCAGCAACGGAGGGCCTACCAACACAGATACGCAGTATTTT.

This sequence joins TRBV5-6 and TRBJ2-1; D unclear. The CDR3 has 15 residues. Trimming took 2 bases from V and 0 from J, leaving 9 bases between them. Germline lookup yields CDR1 SGHDT and CDR2 YYEEEE. The CDR3 is CASSLSHRSYNEQFF. The CDR3 DNA reads as TGTGCCAGCAGCTTATCACACCGCTCCTACAATGAGCAGTTCTTC. Using reference TRBV5-6 and TRBJ2-1 for the parts outside the CDR3, the full variable domain is DAGVTQSPTHLIKTRGQQVTLRCSPKSGHDTVSWYQQALGQGPQFIFQYYEEEERQRGNFPDRFSGHQFPNYSSELNVNALLLGDSALYLCASSLSHRSYNEQFFGPGTRLTVL.

The chain combines TRBV28 with TRBJ2-7, with 11 bases lining up with TRBD1. CDR3 length: 17 residues. V lost 7 bases, J lost 2 bases, and 13 bases stayed unmatched. From germline, CDR1 is MDHEN and CDR2 SYDVKM. The CDR3 DNA sequence: TGTGCCAGCACCAAGGACAGGGGGCGTTTTACCCCCTACGAGCAGTACTTC. Protein: CASTKDRGRFTPYEQYF.

V usage is TRBV6-4 and J usage is TRBJ2-1; TRBD2 aligns across 7 bases. The trim removed 10 bases at V and 8 bases at J, leaving 17 bases unmatched. CDR1 is MRHNA and CDR2 is SNTAGT in the germline V gene. The CDR3 contains 15 residues. The CDR3 DNA reads TGTGCCACACTGGTCAGGGCGGGAGAGTTCGATGAGCAGTTCTTC. It specifies CATLVRAGEFDEQFF.

This chain connects TRBV7-2 to TRBJ2-3; the match to TRBD2 covers 7 bases. V shed 0 bases and J 0 bases; nucleotides not matched to a gene: 12. CDR1 and CDR2 from the germline V gene are SGHTA and FQGNSA. The CDR3 is 19 residues long. Here the CDR3 reads CASSLAGLAGVASTDTQYF. CDR3 sequence (DNA): TGTGCCAGCAGCTTAGCCGGTCTCGCGGGGGTAGCTAGCACAGATACGCAGTATTTT.

The chain combines TRBV14 with TRBJ2-1; the match to TRBD2 covers 14 bases. This CDR3 is built from 18 residues. Looked up from germline, CDR1 is SGHDN and CDR2 is FVKESK. With V trimmed by 0 bases and J by 6 bases, 7 bases remained unmatched. The CDR3 nucleotides are TGTGCCAGCAGCCAAGATTTCGGGACTAGCGGGAGTTCCAATGAGCAGTTCTTC. It encodes CASSQDFGTSGSSNEQFF.

The V gene is TRBV7-6, the J gene TRBJ1-6, with TRBD1 identical over 9 bases. Looked up from germline, CDR1 is SGHVS and CDR2 is FNYEAQ. The CDR3 runs to 16 residues. Unmatched junction bases numbered 5, after V lost 1 base and J lost 7 bases. Here the CDR3 DNA reads TGTGCCAGCAGCTTAGGCGGGGACAGGGACAATTCACCCCTCCACTTT. Translating gives CASSLGGDRDNSPLHF. Looking up the rest from reference TRBV7-6 and TRBJ1-6 gives the full variable domain: GAGVSQSPRYKVTKRGQDVALRCDPISGHVSLYWYRQALGQGPEFLTYFNYEAQQDKSGLPNDRFSAERPEGSISTLTIQRTEQRDSAMYRCASSLGGDRDNSPLHFGNGTRLTVT.

This clone was seen a handful of times. CDR3 sequence (DNA): TGTGCCAGCAGTCGCTCCCCAGTATTTCAAAAACTGTTTTTT. As protein: CASSRSPVFQKLFF. This chain joins TRBV6-6 and TRBJ1-4; D is unresolved. From germline, CDR1 is MNHNY and CDR2 SVGAGI (reference sequence). The germline V and J ends were trimmed by 5 bases and 9 bases, with 16 bases remaining between them. This CDR3 contains 14 residues.

The J gene is TRBJ2-3, the V gene TRBV4-2, with TRBD2 matching over 9 bases. V lost 3 bases, J lost 1 base, and 5 bases stayed unmatched. Looked up from germline, CDR1 is LGHNA and CDR2 is YNFKEQ. CDR3 length: 16 amino acids. DNA for the CDR3: TGTGCCAGCAGCCAGGGCGGGGGGGCCGGCACAGATACGCAGTATTTT. This sequence encodes CASSQGGGAGTDTQYF.

This clone was seen a single time. V gene TRBV5-6 combines with J gene TRBJ2-6; tentatively, D is TRBD2 (6 bases). Trimming took 7 bases from V and 0 from J, leaving 14 bases between them. Germline assignment: CDR1 SGHDT and CDR2 YYEEEE. The CDR3 is made up of 16 amino acids. The CDR3 DNA reads TGTGCCAGCCGGGACTCATTCCTCTCTGGGGCCAACGTCCTGACTTTC. Its translation: CASRDSFLSGANVLTF.

V gene TRBV29-1 combines with J gene TRBJ2-1; 10 bases match TRBD2. CDR3 length: 16 residues. Germline CDR1 SQVTM, CDR2 ANQGSEA. V lost 6 bases and J lost 8; bases outside the gene matches: 16. CDR3 protein: CSVLEGLAGVMYEQFF. Here the CDR3 DNA reads TGCAGCGTGCTAGAGGGGCTAGCGGGGGTAATGTATGAGCAGTTCTTC.

This clone has just one count. V usage is TRBV5-1 and J usage is TRBJ2-1; 9 nucleotides line up with TRBD1. The CDR3 is 15 amino acids. The V gene's germline CDR1 is SGHRS and CDR2 YFSETQ. Trimming removed 6 bases from V and 4 bases from J; junction bases left unmatched: 8. CDR3 coding DNA: TGCGCCAGCAACGCACCGGGACAGGGTTACAATGAGCAGTTCTTC. This codes for CASNAPGQGYNEQFF.

This clone was observed a handful of times. The rearrangement joins TRBV28 to TRBJ2-7; the match to TRBD2 covers 13 bases. CDR1 and CDR2 (germline): MDHEN, SYDVKM. Trimming cost V 5 bases and J 3 bases; bases outside gene matches: 10. The CDR3 loop spans 17 amino acids. The CDR3, as DNA: TGTGCCAGCAGTCGGACTAGCGGGAGTGAAAACCTCTACGAGCAGTACTTC. It yields the protein CASSRTSGSENLYEQYF.

This chain connects TRBV7-2 to TRBJ1-1; D not certain. V was trimmed by 1 base and J by 2 bases, leaving 14 bases between them. This CDR3 spans 16 amino acids. Germline lookup yields CDR1 SGHTA and CDR2 FQGNSA. The CDR3 protein is CASSLDQRAVNTEAFF. CDR3 DNA sequence: TGTGCCAGCAGCTTAGACCAAAGAGCGGTCAACACTGAAGCTTTCTTT.

The genes are TRBV28 and TRBJ1-2; TRBD1 agrees at 7 bases. CDR1 and CDR2 from the germline V gene are MDHEN and SYDVKM. The V segment lost 6 bases and the J segment 1 base; nucleotides outside the gene matches: 11. This CDR3 is 16 amino acids long. The CDR3 loop is CASSPGDRKFNYGYTF. The CDR3 DNA follows: TGTGCCAGCAGCCCGGGGGACAGAAAGTTTAACTATGGCTACACCTTC.

This rearrangement joins TRBV7-9 to TRBJ2-1; 11 bases agree with TRBD2. CDR3 size: 16 residues. V lost 1 base and J lost 5; bases outside the gene matches: 4. The V gene's germline CDR1 is SEHNR and CDR2 FQNEAQ (reference sequence). The CDR3 protein is CASSLGGLAVHNEQFF. In nucleotides, the CDR3 is TGTGCCAGCAGCTTAGGGGGACTAGCGGTGCACAATGAGCAGTTCTTC.

The DNA for the CDR3 is TGTGCCAGCAGCCTACCGATGTTCACGCCCTACAATGAGCAGTTCTTC. Its protein product is CASSLPMFTPYNEQFF. V is TRBV13 and J is TRBJ2-1; no definite D call. Trimming cost V 5 bases and J 2 bases, with 16 bases left between them. Germline V gives CDR1 PRHDT, CDR2 FYEKMQ (reference sequence). CDR3 length equals 16 residues.

This chain links TRBV29-1 with TRBJ2-3; maybe TRBD2 (6 bases). The CDR3 covers 14 residues. CDR1 is SQVTM and CDR2 is ANQGSEA in the germline V gene. The V end was cut by 7 bases, the J end by 2 bases, with 16 bases between. CDR3 coding DNA: TGCAGCGGGGGGGTGGGCAGAAACACAGATACGCAGTATTTT. Translating gives CSGGVGRNTDTQYF.

The chain links TRBV19 to TRBJ2-1; 11 bases are a match to TRBD1. CDR3 length: 17 residues. Germline V CDR1 and CDR2: LNHDA, SQIVND (reference sequence). Losses at the gene ends were 5 bases for V and 4 bases for J; bases not matched to a gene: 10. CDR3 in amino acids: CASSLSGTGGLYNEQFF. DNA of the CDR3: TGTGCCAGTAGTCTCTCCGGGACAGGGGGACTTTACAATGAGCAGTTCTTC. Full variable domain (outside the CDR3, taken from reference TRBV19 and TRBJ2-1): DGGITQSPKYLFRKEGQNVTLSCEQNLNHDAMYWYRQDPGQGLRLIYYSQIVNDFQKGDIAEGYSVSREKKESFPLTVTSAQKNPTAFYLCASSLSGTGGLYNEQFFGPGTRLTVL.

The V call is TRBV11-2, the J call TRBJ1-5, with 7 bases matching TRBD1. Per the germline V gene, CDR1 is SGHAT and CDR2 is FQNNGV. The length of the CDR3 is 16 residues. Germline trimming cut 3 bases from V and 6 bases from J; bases unmatched to any gene: 11. The CDR3 protein is CASSFQIAKGAQPQHF. CDR3 nucleotides: TGTGCCAGCAGCTTTCAGATAGCCAAGGGGGCTCAGCCCCAGCATTTT. The variable domain in full, with the rest retrieved from reference TRBV11-2 and TRBJ1-5, is EAGVAQSPRYKIIEKRQSVAFWCNPISGHATLYWYQQILGQGPKLLIQFQNNGVVDDSQLPKDRFSAERLKGVDSTLKIQPAKLEDSAVYLCASSFQIAKGAQPQHFGDGTRLSIL.

There are a few counts of this clone. J is TRBJ1-3 and V is TRBV28, with TRBD1 matching 9 bases. CDR3 length equals 15 residues. The V gene end was trimmed by 8 bases and the J gene end by 0 bases; junction bases not matched to a gene: 5. Germline V CDR1 and CDR2: MDHEN, SYDVKM. The CDR3 spells CASRRTGDSGNTIYF. The CDR3 bases are TGTGCCAGCCGCAGGACAGGGGACTCTGGAAACACCATATATTTT.

This clone was seen a single time. This CDR3 is CAWSVGHRLNTEAFF. The CDR3 nucleotides are TGTGCCTGGAGTGTAGGACACCGTCTGAACACTGAAGCTTTCTTT. The genes are TRBV30 and TRBJ1-1, with a tentative D call TRBD1 (5 bases). Germline lookup yields CDR1 GTSNPN and CDR2 SVGIG (reference sequence). The CDR3 has 15 residues. Between the trimmed V and J ends, which lost 0 bases and 0 bases, there was a span of 11 bases.

V gene TRBV14 combines with J gene TRBJ1-1; D is perhaps TRBD1 (6 bases). The V gene lost 2 bases and the J gene lost 5 bases, with 21 bases spanning the gap. This CDR3 contains 17 residues. Looked up from germline, CDR1 is SGHDN and CDR2 is FVKESK. The CDR3 DNA is TGTGCCAGCAGCCAAACGGACAGACCCAATGAGTGGACTGAAGCTTTCTTT. This codes for CASSQTDRPNEWTEAFF.

This clone has just one count. This chain links TRBV29-1 with TRBJ1-1; maybe TRBD1 (5 bases). Deletions cut 2 bases from V and 3 bases from J, with 19 bases between. The germline CDR1 and CDR2 sequences are SQVTM and ANQGSEA. The CDR3 sequence is 16 residues long. DNA for the CDR3: TGCAGCGTTGAATGTTCAGATGGCAGGGTGGACACTGAAGCTTTCTTT. This translates into CSVECSDGRVDTEAFF.

This sequence joins TRBV29-1 and TRBJ2-7, with TRBD1 matching 7 bases. J gave up 4 bases and V 0 bases, and 18 bases lay outside the gene matches. Per the germline V gene, CDR1 is SQVTM and CDR2 is ANQGSEA. The CDR3 runs 18 residues. In DNA form, the CDR3 reads TGCAGCGTTGAAGAGTACAGGGGTTTTCCCCGTTTTTTTTACGAGCAGTACTTC. It codes for CSVEEYRGFPRFFYEQYF.

The gene calls are TRBV7-6 and TRBJ1-4, with 7 bases identical to TRBD1. After removal of 0 bases from V and 3 bases from J, the junction contained 16 bases not matched to a gene. Germline V gene lookup returns CDR1 SGHVS and CDR2 FNYEAQ. This CDR3 is 20 amino acids long. The DNA for the CDR3 is TGTGCCAGCAGCTTAGCGGTTCGGAGGGGGCATACTAGGGCTAATGAAAAACTGTTTTTT. Its protein is CASSLAVRRGHTRANEKLFF.

As regards this clone: At the DNA level, this CDR3 is encoded by other sequences in the same sample as well. This sequence joins TRBV5-6 and TRBJ1-1; D is unresolved. Germline-derived CDR1 and CDR2 are SGHDT and YYEEEE. V was pared by 0 bases and J by 0 bases, with 9 bases between. The CDR3 spans 15 residues. CDR3 loop: CASSLVPGLNTEAFF. CDR3 sequence (DNA): TGTGCCAGCAGCTTGGTTCCGGGGTTGAACACTGAAGCTTTCTTT.